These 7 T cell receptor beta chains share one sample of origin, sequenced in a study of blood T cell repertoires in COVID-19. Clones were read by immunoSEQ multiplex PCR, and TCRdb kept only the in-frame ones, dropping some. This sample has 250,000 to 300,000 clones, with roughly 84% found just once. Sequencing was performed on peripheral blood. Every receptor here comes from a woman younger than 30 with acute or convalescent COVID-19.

DNA for the CDR3: TGCAGTGCTAGTTCGGGGGGACAAGGGGTTTCACCCCTCCACTTT. It codes for CSASSGGQGVSPLHF. V usage is TRBV20-1 and J usage is TRBJ1-6, with D perhaps matching TRBD1 (6 bases). V lost 3 bases to trimming and J lost 9 bases, with 18 bases between them. Germline-derived CDR1 and CDR2 are DFQATT and SNEGSKA (reference sequence). The CDR3 is 15 amino acids.

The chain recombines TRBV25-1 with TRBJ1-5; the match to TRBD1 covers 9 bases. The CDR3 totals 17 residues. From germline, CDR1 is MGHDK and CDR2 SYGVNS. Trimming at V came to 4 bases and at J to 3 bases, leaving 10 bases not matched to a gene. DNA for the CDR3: TGTGCCAGCAGTGGGGGACAGGGCCTTTCCATCAATCAGCCCCAGCATTTT. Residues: CASSGGQGLSINQPQHF. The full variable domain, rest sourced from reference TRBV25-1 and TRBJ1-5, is EADIYQTPRYLVIGTGKKITLECSQTMGHDKMYWYQQDPGMELHLIHYSYGVNSTEKGDLSSESTVSRIRTEHFPLTLESARPSHTSQYLCASSGGQGLSINQPQHFGDGTRLSIL.

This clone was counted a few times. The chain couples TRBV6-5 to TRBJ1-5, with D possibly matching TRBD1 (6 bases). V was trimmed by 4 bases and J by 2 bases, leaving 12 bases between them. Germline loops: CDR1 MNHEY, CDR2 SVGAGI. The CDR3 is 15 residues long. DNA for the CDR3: TGTGCCAGCAGTTCACAGGGCCGGCGCAATCAGCCCCAGCATTTT. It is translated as CASSSQGRRNQPQHF.

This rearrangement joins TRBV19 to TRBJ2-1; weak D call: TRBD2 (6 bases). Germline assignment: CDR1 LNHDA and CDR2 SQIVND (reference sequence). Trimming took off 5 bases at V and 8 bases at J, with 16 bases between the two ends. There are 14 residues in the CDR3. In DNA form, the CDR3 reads TGTGCCAGTAGTCCGGGAGTCCGTTTCGATGAGCAGTTCTTC. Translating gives CASSPGVRFDEQFF. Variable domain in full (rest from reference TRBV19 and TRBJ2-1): DGGITQSPKYLFRKEGQNVTLSCEQNLNHDAMYWYRQDPGQGLRLIYYSQIVNDFQKGDIAEGYSVSREKKESFPLTVTSAQKNPTAFYLCASSPGVRFDEQFFGPGTRLTVL.

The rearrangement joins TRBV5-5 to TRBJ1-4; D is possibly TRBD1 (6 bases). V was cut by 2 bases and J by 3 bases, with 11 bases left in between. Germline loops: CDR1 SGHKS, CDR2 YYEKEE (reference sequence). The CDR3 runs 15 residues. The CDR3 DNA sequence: TGTGCCAGCAGCTTTTCAGGGGTCGCTAATGAAAAACTGTTTTTT. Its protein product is CASSFSGVANEKLFF.

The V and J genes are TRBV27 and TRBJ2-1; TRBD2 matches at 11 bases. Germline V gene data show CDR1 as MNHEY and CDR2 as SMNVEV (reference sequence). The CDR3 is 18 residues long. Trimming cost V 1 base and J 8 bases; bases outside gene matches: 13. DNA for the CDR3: TGTGCCAGCAGTTTATTTCCAAGGGGACTAGCGGAGAGGTATGAGCAGTTCTTC. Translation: CASSLFPRGLAERYEQFF.

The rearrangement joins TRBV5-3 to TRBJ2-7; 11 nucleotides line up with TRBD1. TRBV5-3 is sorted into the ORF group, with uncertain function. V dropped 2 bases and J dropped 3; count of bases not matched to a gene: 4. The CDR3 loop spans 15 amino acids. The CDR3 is CARSFQGQGVYEQYF. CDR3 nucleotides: TGTGCCAGAAGCTTCCAGGGACAGGGGGTCTACGAGCAGTACTTC.